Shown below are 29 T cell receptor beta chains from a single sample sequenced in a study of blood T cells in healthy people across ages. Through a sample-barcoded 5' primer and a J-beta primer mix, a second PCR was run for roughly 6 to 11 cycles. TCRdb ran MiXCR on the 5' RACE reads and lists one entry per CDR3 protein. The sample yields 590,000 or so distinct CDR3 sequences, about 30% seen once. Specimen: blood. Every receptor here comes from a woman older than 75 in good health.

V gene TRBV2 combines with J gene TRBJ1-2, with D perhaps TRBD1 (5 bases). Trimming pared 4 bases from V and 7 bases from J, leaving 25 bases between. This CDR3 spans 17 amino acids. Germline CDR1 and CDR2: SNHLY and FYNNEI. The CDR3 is CASSGGDPTSNRCGYTF. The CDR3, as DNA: TGTGCCAGCAGTGGGGGGGACCCCACGAGTAATCGCTGTGGCTACACCTTC.

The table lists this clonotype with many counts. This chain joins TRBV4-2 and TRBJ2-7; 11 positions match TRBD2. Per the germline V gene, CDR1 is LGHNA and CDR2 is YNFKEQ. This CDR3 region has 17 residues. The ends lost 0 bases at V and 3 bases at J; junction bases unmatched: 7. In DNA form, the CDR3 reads TGTGCCAGCAGCCAAGATTCTAGGACTAGCGGGTACTACGAGCAGTACTTC. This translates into CASSQDSRTSGYYEQYF.

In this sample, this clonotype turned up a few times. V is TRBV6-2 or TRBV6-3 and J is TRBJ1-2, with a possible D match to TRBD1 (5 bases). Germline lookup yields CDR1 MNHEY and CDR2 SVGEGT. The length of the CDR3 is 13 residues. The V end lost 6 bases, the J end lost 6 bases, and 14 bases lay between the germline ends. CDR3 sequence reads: CASRTDGGNGYTF. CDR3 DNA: TGTGCCAGCAGAACCGACGGGGGGAATGGCTACACCTTC.

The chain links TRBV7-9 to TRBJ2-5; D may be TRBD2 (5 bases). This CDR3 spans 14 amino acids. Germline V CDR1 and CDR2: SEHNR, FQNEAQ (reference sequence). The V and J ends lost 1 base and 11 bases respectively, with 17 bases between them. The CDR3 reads CASSLGSGYNEQYF. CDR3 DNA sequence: TGTGCCAGCAGCTTAGGTTCGGGGTACAATGAGCAGTACTTC.

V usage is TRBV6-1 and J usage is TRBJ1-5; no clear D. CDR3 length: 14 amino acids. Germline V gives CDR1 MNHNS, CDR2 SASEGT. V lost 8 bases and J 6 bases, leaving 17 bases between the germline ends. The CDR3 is CASGQSSQIQPQHF. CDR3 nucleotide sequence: TGTGCCAGCGGCCAAAGTTCACAGATTCAGCCCCAGCATTTT.

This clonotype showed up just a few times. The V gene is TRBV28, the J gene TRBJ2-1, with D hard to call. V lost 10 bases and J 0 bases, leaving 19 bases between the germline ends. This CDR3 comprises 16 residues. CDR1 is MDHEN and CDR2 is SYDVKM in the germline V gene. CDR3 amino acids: CAITQREASSYNEQFF. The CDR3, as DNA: TGTGCCATTACCCAGAGAGAGGCTAGCTCCTACAATGAGCAGTTCTTC.

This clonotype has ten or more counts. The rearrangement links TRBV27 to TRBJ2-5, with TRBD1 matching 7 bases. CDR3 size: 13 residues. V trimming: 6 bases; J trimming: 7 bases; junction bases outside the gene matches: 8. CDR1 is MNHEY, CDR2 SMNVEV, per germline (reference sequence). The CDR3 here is CASSRQGAATQYF. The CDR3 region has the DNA TGTGCCAGCAGCAGACAGGGCGCCGCGACCCAGTACTTC.

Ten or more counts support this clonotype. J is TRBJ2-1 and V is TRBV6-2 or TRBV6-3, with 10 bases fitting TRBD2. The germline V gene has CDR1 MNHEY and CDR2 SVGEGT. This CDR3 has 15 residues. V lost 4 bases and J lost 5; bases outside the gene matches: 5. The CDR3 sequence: CASSFRAGGHNEQFF. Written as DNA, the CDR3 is TGTGCCAGCAGTTTTCGAGCGGGGGGGCACAATGAGCAGTTCTTC.

The CDR3 coding sequence is TGCGCCAGCAGCCAAGACAGGGGGGAAGTGAATGAGCAGTTCTTC. The encoded protein is CASSQDRGEVNEQFF. The chain carries TRBV4-3 and TRBJ2-1, with a tentative D call TRBD1 (7 bases). Germline-derived CDR1 and CDR2 are LGHNA and YSLEER. The V and J ends lost 0 bases and 7 bases respectively, with 13 bases between them. The CDR3 sequence is 15 residues long.

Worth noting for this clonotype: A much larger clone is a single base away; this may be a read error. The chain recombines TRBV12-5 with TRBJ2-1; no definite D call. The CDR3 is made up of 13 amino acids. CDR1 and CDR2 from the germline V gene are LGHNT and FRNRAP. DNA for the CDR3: TGTGCTAGGGGTTTGAGGTCGGTCGATGAGCAGTTCTTC. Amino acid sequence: CARGLRSVDEQFF.

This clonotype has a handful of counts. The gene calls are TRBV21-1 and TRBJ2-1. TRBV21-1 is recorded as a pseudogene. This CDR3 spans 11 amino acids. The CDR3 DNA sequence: TGTGCCAGCCTCTCCAACAATGAGCAGTTCTTC. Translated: CASLSNNEQFF.

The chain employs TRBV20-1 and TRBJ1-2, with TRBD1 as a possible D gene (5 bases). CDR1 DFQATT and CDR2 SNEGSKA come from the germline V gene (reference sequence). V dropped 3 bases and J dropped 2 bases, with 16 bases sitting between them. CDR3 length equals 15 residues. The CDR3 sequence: CSASGGGGVNYGYTF. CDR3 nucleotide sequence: TGCAGTGCTAGTGGGGGTGGGGGGGTCAACTATGGCTACACCTTC.

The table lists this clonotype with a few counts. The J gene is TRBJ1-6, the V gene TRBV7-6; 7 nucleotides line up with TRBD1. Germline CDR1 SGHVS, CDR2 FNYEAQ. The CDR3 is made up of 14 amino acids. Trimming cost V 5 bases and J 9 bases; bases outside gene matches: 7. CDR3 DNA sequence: TGTGCCAGCAGCCTCCGGGACAGAGCTTCACCCCTCCACTTT. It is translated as CASSLRDRASPLHF. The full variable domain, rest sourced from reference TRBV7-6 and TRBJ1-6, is GAGVSQSPRYKVTKRGQDVALRCDPISGHVSLYWYRQALGQGPEFLTYFNYEAQQDKSGLPNDRFSAERPEGSISTLTIQRTEQRDSAMYRCASSLRDRASPLHFGNGTRLTVT.

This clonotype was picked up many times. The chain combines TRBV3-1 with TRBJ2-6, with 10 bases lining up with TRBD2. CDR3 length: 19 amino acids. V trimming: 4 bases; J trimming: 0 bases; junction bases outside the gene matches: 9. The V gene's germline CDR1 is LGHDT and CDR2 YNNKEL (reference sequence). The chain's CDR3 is CASSRRLAGAPSGANVLTF. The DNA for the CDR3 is TGTGCCAGCAGCCGTAGGCTAGCGGGGGCCCCCTCTGGGGCCAACGTCCTGACTTTC.

The CDR3 sequence: CASSFKDQETQYF. Here the CDR3 DNA reads TGTGCCAGCAGTTTTAAAGATCAAGAGACCCAGTACTTC. The rearrangement uses TRBV12-3 or TRBV12-4 and TRBJ2-5; D unresolved. The CDR3 loop spans 13 amino acids. V gave up 3 bases and J gave up 2 bases, with 7 bases separating them.

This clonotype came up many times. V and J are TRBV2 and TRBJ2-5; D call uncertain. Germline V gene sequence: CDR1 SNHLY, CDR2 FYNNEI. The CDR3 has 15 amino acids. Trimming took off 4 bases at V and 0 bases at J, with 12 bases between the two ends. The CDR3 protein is CASSVNSNYQETQYF. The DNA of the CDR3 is TGTGCCAGCAGTGTAAACAGTAACTACCAAGAGACCCAGTACTTC.

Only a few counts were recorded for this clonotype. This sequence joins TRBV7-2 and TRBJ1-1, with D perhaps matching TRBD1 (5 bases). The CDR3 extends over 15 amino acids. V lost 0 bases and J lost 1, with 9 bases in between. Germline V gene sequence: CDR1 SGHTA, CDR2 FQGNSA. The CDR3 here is CASSLAGAANTEAFF. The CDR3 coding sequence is TGTGCCAGCAGCTTAGCTGGGGCAGCGAACACTGAAGCTTTCTTT. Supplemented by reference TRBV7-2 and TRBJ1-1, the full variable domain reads GAGVSQSPSNKVTEKGKDVELRCDPISGHTALYWYRQSLGQGLEFLIYFQGNSAPDKSGLPSDRFSAERTGGSVSTLTIQRTQQEDSAVYLCASSLAGAANTEAFFGQGTRLTVV.

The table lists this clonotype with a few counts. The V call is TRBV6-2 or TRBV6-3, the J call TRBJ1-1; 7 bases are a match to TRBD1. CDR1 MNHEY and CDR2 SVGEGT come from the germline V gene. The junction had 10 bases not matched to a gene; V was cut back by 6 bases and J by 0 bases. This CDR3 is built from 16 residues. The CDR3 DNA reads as TGTGCCAGCAGATCGGCCAGACAGGGAGTGAACACTGAAGCTTTCTTT. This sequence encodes CASRSARQGVNTEAFF.

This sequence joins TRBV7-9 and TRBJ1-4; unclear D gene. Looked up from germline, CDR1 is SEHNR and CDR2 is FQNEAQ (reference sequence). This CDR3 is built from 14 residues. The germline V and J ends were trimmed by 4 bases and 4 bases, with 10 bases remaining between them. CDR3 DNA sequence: TGTGCCAGCAGCTCCACGGCCCTTAATGAAAAACTGTTTTTT. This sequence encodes CASSSTALNEKLFF.

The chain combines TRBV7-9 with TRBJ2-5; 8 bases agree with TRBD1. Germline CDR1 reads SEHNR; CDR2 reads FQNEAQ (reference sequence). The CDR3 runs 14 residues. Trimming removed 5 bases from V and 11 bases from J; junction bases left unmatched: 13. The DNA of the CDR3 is TGTGCCAGCAGCCGAACGACAGGGGATTATGAGCAGTACTTC. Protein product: CASSRTTGDYEQYF.

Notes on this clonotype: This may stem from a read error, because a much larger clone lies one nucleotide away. The CDR3 nucleotides read TGTGCCAGCAGTTGGGGGGGCCTAGATGCGCAGTATTTT. Its translation is CASSWGGLDAQYF. V usage is TRBV12-3 or TRBV12-4 and J usage is TRBJ2-3; a weak D match, TRBD2 (7 bases). The CDR3 is 13 amino acids.

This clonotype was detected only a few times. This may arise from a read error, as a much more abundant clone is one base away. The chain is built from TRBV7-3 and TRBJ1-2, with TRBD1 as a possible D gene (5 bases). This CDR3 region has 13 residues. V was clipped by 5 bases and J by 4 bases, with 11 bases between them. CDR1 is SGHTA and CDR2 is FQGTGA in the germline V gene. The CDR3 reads CASSPGTIYGYTF. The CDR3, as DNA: TGTGCCAGCAGCCCCGGGACCATCTATGGCTACACCTTC. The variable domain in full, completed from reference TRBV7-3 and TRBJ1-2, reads GAGVSQTPSNKVTEKGKYVELRCDPISGHTALYWYRQSLGQGPEFLIYFQGTGAADDSGLPNDRFFAVRPEGSVSTLKIQRTERGDSAVYLCASSPGTIYGYTFGSGTRLTVV.

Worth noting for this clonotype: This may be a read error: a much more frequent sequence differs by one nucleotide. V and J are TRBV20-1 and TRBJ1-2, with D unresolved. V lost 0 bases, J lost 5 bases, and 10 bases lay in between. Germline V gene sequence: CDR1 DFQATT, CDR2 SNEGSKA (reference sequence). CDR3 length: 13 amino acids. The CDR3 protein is CSARDLPSYGYTF. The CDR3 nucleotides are TGCAGTGCTAGAGACCTCCCCTCTTATGGCTACACCTTC.

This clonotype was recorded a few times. The CDR3 spells CTPGAQETQYF. DNA of the CDR3: TGCACTCCGGGGGCCCAAGAGACCCAGTACTTC. The chain has TRBV20-1 and TRBJ2-5, with D possibly called TRBD1 or TRBD2 (6 bases each). CDR1 is DFQATT, CDR2 SNEGSKA, per germline (reference sequence). The CDR3 is made up of 11 amino acids.

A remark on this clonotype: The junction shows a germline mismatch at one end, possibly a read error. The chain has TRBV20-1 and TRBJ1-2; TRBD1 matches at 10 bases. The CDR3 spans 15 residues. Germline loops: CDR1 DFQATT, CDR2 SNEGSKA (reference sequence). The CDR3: CSAITTGGASYGYTF. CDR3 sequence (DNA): TGTAGTGCTATCACGACAGGGGGCGCTTCCTATGGCTACACCTTC.

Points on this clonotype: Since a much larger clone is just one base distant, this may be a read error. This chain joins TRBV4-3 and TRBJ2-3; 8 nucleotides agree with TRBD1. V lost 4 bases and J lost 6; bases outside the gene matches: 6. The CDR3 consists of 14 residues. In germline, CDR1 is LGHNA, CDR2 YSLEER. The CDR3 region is CASSRGDRGDTQYF. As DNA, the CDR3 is TGCGCCAGCAGCCGGGGAGACAGGGGTGATACGCAGTATTTT.

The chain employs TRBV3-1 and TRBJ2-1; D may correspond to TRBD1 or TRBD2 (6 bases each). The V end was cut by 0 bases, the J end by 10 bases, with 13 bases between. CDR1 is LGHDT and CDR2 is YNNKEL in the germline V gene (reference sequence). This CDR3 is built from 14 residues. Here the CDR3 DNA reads TGTGCCAGCAGCCAAGACGGGGGCCCCTACGAGCAGTTCTTC. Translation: CASSQDGGPYEQFF.

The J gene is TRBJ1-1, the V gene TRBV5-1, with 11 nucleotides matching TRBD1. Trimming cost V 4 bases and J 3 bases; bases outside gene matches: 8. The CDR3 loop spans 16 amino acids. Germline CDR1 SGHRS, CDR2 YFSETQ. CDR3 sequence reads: CASSGRTGGQDTEAFF. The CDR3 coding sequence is TGCGCCAGCAGCGGGAGGACAGGGGGCCAGGACACTGAAGCTTTCTTT.

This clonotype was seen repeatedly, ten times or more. CDR3 nucleotide sequence: TGTGCCACCAGCAGCCTCGCCCAGCTTGAGCAGTTCTTC. It codes for CATSSLAQLEQFF. The gene calls are TRBV15 and TRBJ2-1; no clear D. Germline V gene lookup returns CDR1 LNHNV and CDR2 YYDKDF (reference sequence). The ends were cut back, 3 bases at V and 9 bases at J, with 12 bases in the middle. The CDR3 totals 13 residues.